The 19 T cell receptor beta chains below all came from one sample that was sequenced in a study of blood T cell repertoires in COVID-19. The repertoire was sequenced with immunoSEQ multiplex PCR; TCRdb's copy has only in-frame clones and lacks some. The data show under 250,000 clones, 70% to 90% seen once. Sequencing was performed on PBMCs or T cells enriched from blood (not recorded which). These receptors all come from a man younger than 45 with acute COVID-19.

This chain connects TRBV3-1 (or the pseudogene TRBV3-2) to TRBJ2-1, with 10 positions matching TRBD1. CDR3 length equals 17 residues. Per the germline V gene, CDR1 is LGHDT and CDR2 is YNNKEL (reference sequence). J gave up 2 bases and V 4 bases, and 8 bases lay outside the gene matches. In DNA, the CDR3 is TGTGCCAGCAGCCCTTTGACGGGGACAGGGGCCTACAATGAGCAGTTCTTC. Translated: CASSPLTGTGAYNEQFF.

This chain joins TRBV28 and TRBJ1-2; D gene ambiguous. The V end was cut by 4 bases, the J end by 1 base, with 7 bases between. The CDR3 totals 13 residues. Germline lookup yields CDR1 MDHEN and CDR2 SYDVKM. The CDR3 region has the DNA TGTGCCAGCAGTTCTCAGGTTAACTATGGCTACACCTTC. This translates into CASSSQVNYGYTF.

This clone was seen a single time. V gene TRBV5-4 combines with J gene TRBJ1-2, with D hard to call. Looked up from germline, CDR1 is SGHNT and CDR2 is YYREEE (reference sequence). CDR3 length equals 15 residues. The germline V and J ends were trimmed by 0 bases and 4 bases, with 13 bases remaining between them. CDR3 coding DNA: TGTGCCAGCAGCTTGGTTGGGAGGGAAGCCTATGGCTACACCTTC. Translating it yields CASSLVGREAYGYTF.

The chain is built from TRBV5-1 and TRBJ2-1, with TRBD1 identical over 9 bases. Germline V lookup: CDR1 SGHRS, CDR2 YFSETQ. Trimming took 0 bases from V and 4 from J; bases not matched to a gene: 8. The CDR3 consists of 17 residues. The CDR3 loop is CASSLVGTGLLYNEQFF. The CDR3 DNA follows: TGCGCCAGCAGCTTGGTGGGGACAGGGCTTCTATACAATGAGCAGTTCTTC.

This clone has only a few counts. The chain joins TRBV5-6 to TRBJ1-5, with D unclear. V was trimmed by 4 bases and J by 5 bases, leaving 13 bases between them. The CDR3 runs 14 residues. From germline, CDR1 is SGHDT and CDR2 YYEEEE. The CDR3 coding sequence is TGTGCCAGCAGCGTCGGCCTCGGGGATCAGCCCCAGCATTTT. Amino acid sequence: CASSVGLGDQPQHF.

The chain combines TRBV5-1 with TRBJ2-7; 8 bases match TRBD1. Germline-derived CDR1 and CDR2 are SGHRS and YFSETQ. V shed 2 bases, J shed 3 bases, and the junction held 4 bases outside the gene matches. CDR3 length equals 14 residues. The CDR3 sequence: CASSFDRGIYEQYF. CDR3 in DNA: TGCGCCAGCAGCTTTGACAGGGGAATCTACGAGCAGTACTTC.

This clone was observed a handful of times. The genes are TRBV13 and TRBJ1-1; TRBD1 might be the D (6 bases). Germline V lookup: CDR1 PRHDT, CDR2 FYEKMQ (reference sequence). Deletions cut 5 bases from V and 11 bases from J, with 12 bases between. The CDR3 runs 11 residues. The CDR3: CASSTGLSAFF. CDR3 DNA: TGTGCCAGCAGCACAGGGCTTTCTGCTTTCTTT.

The chain has TRBV20-1 and TRBJ1-2; 8 bases map to TRBD1. CDR1 and CDR2 (germline): DFQATT, SNEGSKA (reference sequence). The CDR3 covers 15 residues. V lost 3 bases, J lost 5 bases, and 11 bases stayed unmatched. CDR3 sequence reads: CSASYGQGRNYGYTF. CDR3 sequence (DNA): TGCAGTGCTAGTTACGGACAGGGTAGAAATTATGGCTACACCTTC.

V gene TRBV4-1 combines with J gene TRBJ2-2; TRBD2 might be the D (5 bases). Trimming removed 0 bases at V and 5 bases at J, with 7 bases between. Per the germline V gene, CDR1 is MGHRA and CDR2 is YSYEKL. This CDR3 spans 14 amino acids. DNA for the CDR3: TGCGCCAGCAGCCAAGAGGGCGGGACCGGGGAGCTGTTTTTT. Protein sequence: CASSQEGGTGELFF.

This chain connects TRBV12-5 to TRBJ2-5; no firm D call. Germline CDR1 and CDR2: LGHNT and FRNRAP. V lost 6 bases to trimming and J lost 5 bases, with 10 bases between them. CDR3 length: 12 residues. CDR3 loop: CASGYRLETQYF. CDR3 DNA sequence: TGTGCTAGTGGGTATCGTTTGGAGACCCAGTACTTC.

The chain carries TRBV9 and TRBJ2-1, with D possibly matching TRBD2 (6 bases). The germline V gene encodes CDR1 SGDLS and CDR2 YYNGEE. V lost 7 bases to trimming and J lost 3 bases, with 17 bases between them. This CDR3 contains 15 residues. The CDR3 coding sequence is TGTGCCAGCGGCGGAGGGCCCGGGATCTACAATGAGCAGTTCTTC. Encoded protein: CASGGGPGIYNEQFF.

The chain couples TRBV12-5 to TRBJ1-2; no firm D call. In germline, CDR1 is LGHNT, CDR2 FRNRAP. V was cut by 2 bases and J by 11 bases, with 3 bases left in between. The CDR3 totals 9 residues. CDR3 region: CASGLPYTF. The CDR3, as DNA: TGTGCTAGTGGTTTGCCATACACCTTC. Filled out from reference TRBV12-5 and TRBJ1-2, the complete variable domain reads DARVTQTPRHKVTEMGQEVTMRCQPILGHNTVFWYRQTMMQGLELLAYFRNRAPLDDSGMPKDRFSAEMPDATLATLKIQPSEPRDSAVYFCASGLPYTFGSGTRLTVV.

The chain employs TRBV19 and TRBJ2-2, with TRBD1 matching over 8 bases. The CDR3 contains 13 residues. Per germline, CDR1 LNHDA and CDR2 SQIVND (reference sequence). V was pared by 10 bases and J by 7 bases, with 8 bases of the junction left unmatched. CDR3 protein: CATDRAQGGELFF. Here the CDR3 DNA reads TGTGCCACGGACAGGGCCCAAGGCGGGGAGCTGTTTTTT.

The chain combines TRBV6-5 with TRBJ2-3; the D is unclear. CDR1 MNHEY and CDR2 SVGAGI come from the germline V gene. This CDR3 spans 14 amino acids. Trimming took off 7 bases at V and 2 bases at J, with 13 bases between the two ends. This CDR3 reads CASTPQLPTDTQYF. CDR3 bases: TGTGCCAGCACCCCACAGCTTCCCACAGATACGCAGTATTTT.

The V call is TRBV7-3, the J call TRBJ2-3; D uncertain. Germline CDR1 and CDR2: SGHTA and FQGTGA. Trimming took off 5 bases at V and 0 bases at J, with 12 bases between the two ends. The CDR3 length is 15 residues. The CDR3 loop reads CASSPHLTSTDTQYF. CDR3 DNA: TGTGCCAGCAGCCCCCACCTAACTAGCACAGATACGCAGTATTTT.

This chain connects TRBV23-1 to TRBJ2-7; 10 bases fit TRBD1. TRBV23-1 is an open reading frame, and its role is uncertain. There are 17 residues in the CDR3. Germline trimming cut 4 bases from V and 1 base from J; bases unmatched to any gene: 10. CDR3 region: CASSLRTRDRGSYEQYF. The CDR3 nucleotides read TGCGCCAGCAGTCTTCGGACCCGGGACAGGGGTTCCTACGAGCAGTACTTC.

This clone was counted once. This chain links TRBV10-3 with TRBJ2-7; 7 positions agree with TRBD2. Germline V lookup: CDR1 ENHRY, CDR2 SYGVKD. Trimming cost V 9 bases and J 6 bases; bases outside gene matches: 23. This CDR3 is built from 17 residues. The CDR3 is CAMDLKGEGEKHPEQYF. CDR3 DNA: TGTGCCATGGACCTGAAAGGGGAGGGCGAGAAGCACCCCGAGCAGTACTTC.

The chain uses TRBV7-9 and TRBJ1-3, with D possibly TRBD1 on 6 matching bases. Germline V gene sequence: CDR1 SEHNR, CDR2 FQNEAQ (reference sequence). The CDR3 is made up of 17 amino acids. The V gene lost 1 base and the J gene lost 2 bases, with 15 bases spanning the gap. CDR3 protein: CASSLGSRGFAGNTIYF. CDR3 DNA sequence: TGTGCCAGCAGCTTAGGATCCAGGGGATTTGCTGGAAACACCATATATTTT.

This clone was picked up a small number of times. The rearrangement uses TRBV11-3 and TRBJ2-7; D gene unclear. The CDR3 spans 12 residues. The V gene lost 0 bases and the J gene lost 2 bases, with 2 bases spanning the gap. CDR1 and CDR2 (germline): SGHNT, YENEEA. The CDR3: CASSLDTYEQYF. CDR3 nucleotides: TGTGCCAGCAGCTTAGACACCTACGAGCAGTACTTC.